Below are 9 T cell receptor beta chains sequenced from a single sample in a study of Ad26.COV2.S vaccination and SARS-CoV-2 variants. The treatment was: roughly 18 received Ad26.COV2.S at low or high dose, single or two shots; about 5 received placebo; per-sample allocation not given. Vaccine and placebo recipients were sampled on day 63 after the first injection. Clones were read by immunoSEQ multiplex PCR, and TCRdb kept only the in-frame ones, dropping some. The data contain hundreds of thousands of clones, 70% to 90% of them singletons. The sample here was peripheral blood, taken in a trial of Ad26.COV2.S vaccine versus placebo. All receptors come from a person aged 18-65 years who received the Ad26.COV2.S COVID-19 vaccine or a placebo.

The chain links TRBV6-2 or TRBV6-3 to TRBJ2-7; the match to TRBD1 covers 7 bases. This CDR3 contains 13 residues. Germline values: CDR1 MNHEY, CDR2 SVGEGT. Trimming removed 4 bases from V and 3 bases from J; junction bases left unmatched: 3. The DNA for the CDR3 is TGTGCCAGCAGTTGGACAGGAAACTACGAGCAGTACTTC. This codes for CASSWTGNYEQYF.

The V and J genes are TRBV24-1 and TRBJ2-1; D is unclear. The CDR3 spans 13 residues. V dropped 1 base and J dropped 5 bases, with 5 bases sitting between them. Germline CDR1 KGHDR, CDR2 SFDVKD. The CDR3 spells CATSDFKNNEQFF. Here the CDR3 DNA reads TGTGCCACCAGTGATTTCAAAAACAATGAGCAGTTCTTC.

This chain links TRBV4-3 with TRBJ2-2; possibly TRBD1 for D (6 bases). Germline-derived CDR1 and CDR2 are LGHNA and YSLEER. Trimming pared 2 bases from V and 8 bases from J, leaving 12 bases between. The CDR3 is 14 residues long. CDR3 coding DNA: TGCGCCAGCAGCCAAACGGCAGGGGTGGGGGAGCTGTTTTTT. It encodes CASSQTAGVGELFF.

The chain joins TRBV29-1 to TRBJ1-1; D perhaps matches TRBD1 (5 bases). Germline CDR1 reads SQVTM; CDR2 reads ANQGSEA. The CDR3 length is 14 residues. Deletions cut 7 bases from V and 3 bases from J, with 18 bases between. The DNA for the CDR3 is TGCAGCGCAGCCCACGGGGGATCGGACACTGAAGCTTTCTTT. The encoded protein is CSAAHGGSDTEAFF. The whole variable domain, remainder taken from reference TRBV29-1 and TRBJ1-1, is SAVISQKPSRDICQRGTSLTIQCQVDSQVTMMFWYRQQPGQSLTLIATANQGSEATYESGFVIDKFPISRPNLTFSTLTVSNMSPEDSSIYLCSAAHGGSDTEAFFGQGTRLTVV.

This clone was detected once. J is TRBJ1-3 and V is TRBV28, with a weak D call TRBD1 (5 bases). Germline CDR1 MDHEN, CDR2 SYDVKM. The CDR3 extends over 15 amino acids. V was clipped by 3 bases and J by 4 bases, with 13 bases between them. CDR3 DNA sequence: TGTGCCAGCAGTTTGGCCGGGGGAAGCGGAAACACCATATATTTT. It encodes CASSLAGGSGNTIYF.

This sequence joins TRBV2 and TRBJ2-7, with 7 bases matching TRBD2. Germline CDR1 and CDR2: SNHLY and FYNNEI. V was pared by 9 bases and J by 2 bases, with 4 bases of the junction left unmatched. The CDR3 runs 12 residues. CDR3 DNA: TGTGCCAGGGGGACTACCACCTACGAGCAGTACTTC. This encodes CARGTTTYEQYF.

The J gene is TRBJ1-2, the V gene TRBV30; TRBD1 matches 7 bases. The germline V gene encodes CDR1 GTSNPN and CDR2 SVGIG (reference sequence). V lost 4 bases and J lost 8; bases outside the gene matches: 16. The CDR3 has 15 residues. The CDR3 reads CAWTPDRAPEYGYTF. CDR3 in DNA: TGTGCCTGGACCCCCGACAGGGCCCCCGAATACGGCTACACCTTC.

With regard to this clone: The sample has other DNA sequences that encode this CDR3 too. The V gene is TRBV5-1, the J gene TRBJ2-7; 9 positions match TRBD1. Germline-derived CDR1 and CDR2 are SGHRS and YFSETQ. Unmatched junction bases numbered 0, after V lost 0 bases and J lost 2 bases. This CDR3 region has 14 residues. CDR3 nucleotides: TGCGCCAGCAGCTTGGGACAGGGGGCCTACGAGCAGTACTTC. Its protein is CASSLGQGAYEQYF.

This sequence joins TRBV5-1 and TRBJ2-7; either TRBD1 or TRBD2 may fit D (5 bases each). Germline V CDR1 and CDR2: SGHRS, YFSETQ. Trimming removed 2 bases from V and 0 bases from J, with 9 bases in between. CDR3 length: 14 amino acids. DNA for the CDR3: TGCGCCAGCAGCTTAGGGGACGGCTCCTACGAGCAGTACTTC. The encoded protein is CASSLGDGSYEQYF. The variable domain in full, completed from reference TRBV5-1 and TRBJ2-7, reads KAGVTQTPRYLIKTRGQQVTLSCSPISGHRSVSWYQQTPGQGLQFLFEYFSETQRNKGNFPGRFSGRQFSNSRSEMNVSTLELGDSALYLCASSLGDGSYEQYFGPGTRLTVT.